This entry lists 30 T cell receptor beta chains sequenced from one sample in a study of human T cells and chemical hapten exposure. Time point of the sample: pre-sensitization, week 0. Noted treatment: therapeutic diphenylcyclopropenone sensitization with weekly scalp DPC. TCRdb analysed the RACE reads with MiXCR anew, one entry per CDR3 protein. The sample includes 300,000 to 450,000 distinct CDR3 sequences, 4.5% to 5.5% of them seen just once. Material: whole blood, obtained in connection with sensitization to the hapten diphenylcyclopropenone (DPC). These receptors came from a woman in her forties or fifties with alopecia areata. Some clones in this sample may be carry-over from other donors' samples.

This clonotype was seen many times. This chain uses TRBV11-2 with TRBJ2-5; 10 bases match TRBD1. The CDR3 spans 15 residues. In germline, CDR1 is SGHAT, CDR2 FQNNGV. The trim removed 3 bases at V and 4 bases at J, leaving 5 bases unmatched. The CDR3 loop is CASSFRTGGGETQYF. The CDR3 nucleotides are TGTGCCAGCAGCTTCAGGACAGGGGGAGGAGAGACCCAGTACTTC.

In this sample, this clonotype turned up many times. The gene calls are TRBV7-2 and TRBJ2-2; D is unresolved. This CDR3 region has 13 residues. From germline, CDR1 is SGHTA and CDR2 FQGNSA. V dropped 2 bases and J dropped 4 bases, with 5 bases sitting between them. The CDR3 coding sequence is TGTGCCAGCAGCTTACGAGCCACCGGGGAGCTGTTTTTT. Translating it yields CASSLRATGELFF.

The V and J genes are TRBV7-9 and TRBJ2-7, with D hard to call. Per the germline V gene, CDR1 is SEHNR and CDR2 is FQNEAQ (reference sequence). The CDR3 consists of 13 residues. V gave up 3 bases and J gave up 3 bases, with 9 bases separating them. The CDR3 region is CASSLGRIYEQYF. CDR3 coding DNA: TGTGCCAGCAGCTTGGGCAGAATCTACGAGCAGTACTTC.

The sample holds many counts of this clonotype. The J gene is TRBJ1-6, the V gene TRBV7-9; the D gene is possibly TRBD1 (5 bases). This CDR3 is 15 amino acids long. Germline CDR1 SEHNR, CDR2 FQNEAQ (reference sequence). V gave up 4 bases and J gave up 10 bases, with 17 bases separating them. The CDR3 region is CASSSSAGFKSPLHF. CDR3 in DNA: TGTGCCAGCAGCTCCTCGGCAGGGTTCAAGTCACCCCTCCACTTT.

The chain is built from TRBV25-1 and TRBJ1-1; TRBD1 aligns across 8 bases. The CDR3 is 15 residues long. The ends lost 3 bases at V and 8 bases at J; junction bases unmatched: 11. Germline CDR1 and CDR2: MGHDK and SYGVNS. CDR3 sequence (DNA): TGTGCCAGCAGTGACCCCCAGGGGGCTTGGCCCGAAGCTTTCTTT. It translates to CASSDPQGAWPEAFF.

This clonotype was observed a handful of times. The rearrangement joins TRBV29-1 to TRBJ2-3; maybe TRBD1 (5 bases). The CDR3 contains 22 residues. The germline V gene has CDR1 SQVTM and CDR2 ANQGSEA. Trimming took off 7 bases at V and 4 bases at J, with 42 bases between the two ends. The CDR3 DNA reads as TGCAGCGCCAATGGGCAGGGTTGGCAAGGGCAGATGATGAGGTCACAATCAGATACGCAGTATTTT. Residues: CSANGQGWQGQMMRSQSDTQYF.

This chain joins TRBV19 and TRBJ1-2, with D perhaps TRBD1 (6 bases). CDR3 size: 14 residues. V lost 4 bases and J 3 bases, leaving 12 bases between the germline ends. Germline V lookup: CDR1 LNHDA, CDR2 SQIVND (reference sequence). The CDR3, as DNA: TGTGCCAGTAGTACAGCGGGGGCCTACTATGGCTACACCTTC. Translated, it gives CASSTAGAYYGYTF.

This clonotype was counted only a few times. The V call is TRBV6-5, the J call TRBJ1-3; no reliable D call. V lost 2 bases, J lost 0 bases, and 8 bases lay in between. This CDR3 has 15 residues. Germline V CDR1 and CDR2: MNHEY, SVGAGI. Written as DNA, the CDR3 is TGTGCCAGCAGTTACGCGGCTCCCTCTGGAAACACCATATATTTT. Translating it yields CASSYAAPSGNTIYF.

The chain has TRBV6-4 and TRBJ1-1; no definite D call. This CDR3 is 13 amino acids long. Germline CDR1 reads MRHNA; CDR2 reads SNTAGT. V was trimmed by 4 bases and J by 3 bases, leaving 9 bases between them. DNA for the CDR3: TGTGCCAGCAGTGTTTCGCCGGACACTGAAGCTTTCTTT. Its protein is CASSVSPDTEAFF.

This clonotype was found a few times. CDR3 sequence reads: CASSAGGAGQPQHF. CDR3 sequence (DNA): TGTGCCAGCAGTGCAGGGGGCGCGGGACAGCCCCAGCATTTT. The chain uses TRBV2 and TRBJ1-5, with 8 bases lining up with TRBD1. Trimming took 4 bases from V and 7 from J; bases not matched to a gene: 6. The CDR3 contains 14 residues. Germline values: CDR1 SNHLY, CDR2 FYNNEI.

This clonotype has ten or more counts. V is TRBV12-3 or TRBV12-4 and J is TRBJ1-1, with TRBD1 identical over 8 bases. This CDR3 contains 12 residues. Germline trimming cut 6 bases from V and 8 bases from J; bases unmatched to any gene: 5. Written as DNA, the CDR3 is TGTGCCAGCAGCCCAGGGGGCGTAGAAGCTTTCTTT. It translates to CASSPGGVEAFF.

This chain links TRBV4-1 with TRBJ1-5, with 9 bases aligning to TRBD1. J was trimmed by 7 bases and V by 3 bases; bases with no gene match: 7. This CDR3 spans 15 amino acids. CDR1 is MGHRA and CDR2 is YSYEKL in the germline V gene. This chain's CDR3 is CASSQGQGRKQPQHF. In DNA form, the CDR3 reads TGCGCCAGCAGCCAGGGACAGGGAAGGAAGCAGCCCCAGCATTTT.

The table lists this clonotype with many counts. The chain couples TRBV5-1 to TRBJ2-6; 10 bases align to TRBD2. The CDR3 is 19 residues long. J was trimmed by 0 bases and V by 0 bases; bases with no gene match: 6. The germline CDR1 and CDR2 sequences are SGHRS and YFSETQ. DNA for the CDR3: TGCGCCAGCAGCTTGGCTAGCGGGGGTTCCCTCTCTGGGGCCAACGTCCTGACTTTC. Protein sequence: CASSLASGGSLSGANVLTF.

The table lists this clonotype with a few counts. CDR3 residues: CASSLLSGIDEQFF. The CDR3 region has the DNA TGTGCCAGCAGTTTGCTCTCGGGTATCGATGAGCAGTTCTTC. J is TRBJ2-1 and V is TRBV12-3 or TRBV12-4; D not resolved. The CDR3 totals 14 residues. V was shortened by 3 bases and J by 8 bases, with 14 bases between the two germline ends.

The chain's CDR3 is CASSPGGQGSNQPQHF. In DNA, the CDR3 is TGTGCCAGCTCACCAGGGGGACAGGGGAGCAATCAGCCCCAGCATTTT. V gene TRBV18 combines with J gene TRBJ1-5; 10 bases align to TRBD1. The CDR3 totals 16 residues. Germline lookup yields CDR1 KGHSH and CDR2 LQKENI. The V segment lost 2 bases and the J segment 1 base; nucleotides outside the gene matches: 2. The variable domain in full, with the rest retrieved from reference TRBV18 and TRBJ1-5, is NAGVMQNPRHLVRRRGQEARLRCSPMKGHSHVYWYRQLPEEGLKFMVYLQKENIIDESGMPKERFSAEFPKEGPSILRIQQVVRGDSAAYFCASSPGGQGSNQPQHFGDGTRLSIL.

In nucleotides, the CDR3 is TGCGCCAGCAGTGAGCCAGGTTTACAAGAGACCCAGTACTTC. Translated: CASSEPGLQETQYF. This chain uses TRBV10-1 with TRBJ2-5; D is unresolved. Germline V gene lookup returns CDR1 WNHNN and CDR2 SYGVQD (reference sequence). The V gene lost 2 bases and the J gene lost 2 bases, with 9 bases spanning the gap. This CDR3 comprises 14 residues.

This clonotype was seen many times. V and J are TRBV4-2 and TRBJ2-1; TRBD2 matches 11 bases. CDR3 length equals 18 residues. Trimming removed 0 bases from V and 0 bases from J; junction bases left unmatched: 4. Germline-derived CDR1 and CDR2 are LGHNA and YNFKEQ. The CDR3 loop reads CASSQDASGGHSYNEQFF. Here the CDR3 DNA reads TGTGCCAGCAGCCAAGATGCTAGCGGGGGGCACTCCTACAATGAGCAGTTCTTC.

This clonotype has a count of ten or more. The genes are TRBV6-6 and TRBJ2-3; D remains ambiguous. Germline CDR1 is MNHNY and CDR2 is SVGAGI (reference sequence). The CDR3 contains 12 residues. Trimming cost V 6 bases and J 6 bases, with 10 bases left between them. CDR3: CASRESQDTQYF. CDR3 in DNA: TGTGCCAGCAGAGAGAGTCAGGATACGCAGTATTTT.

Ten or more counts support this clonotype. The chain has TRBV27 and TRBJ1-2, with TRBD1 as a possible D gene (5 bases). CDR3 length equals 14 residues. Trimming pared 0 bases from V and 2 bases from J, leaving 7 bases between. Germline values: CDR1 MNHEY, CDR2 SMNVEV (reference sequence). CDR3 nucleotides: TGTGCCAGCAGTTTATCCACAGGCAACTATGGCTACACCTTC. Its protein product is CASSLSTGNYGYTF.

The V and J genes are TRBV29-1 and TRBJ2-3; no clear D gene. The CDR3 length is 13 residues. Germline V lookup: CDR1 SQVTM, CDR2 ANQGSEA. Trimming shortened V by 4 bases and J by 2 bases, and 10 bases separated the two germline ends. CDR3 sequence reads: CSVVTQNTDTQYF. For the CDR3, the DNA is TGCAGCGTTGTGACCCAGAACACAGATACGCAGTATTTT.

This clonotype was found many times. The chain links TRBV4-3 to TRBJ1-2, with 7 bases identical to TRBD1. The junction had 7 bases not matched to a gene; V was cut back by 3 bases and J by 0 bases. CDR3 length: 16 amino acids. Germline CDR1 LGHNA, CDR2 YSLEER. The CDR3 region is CASSHTPQGTNYGYTF. For the CDR3, the DNA is TGCGCCAGCAGCCACACCCCACAGGGGACTAACTATGGCTACACCTTC.

The chain joins TRBV28 to TRBJ2-7; weak D call: TRBD1 (5 bases). The CDR3 is made up of 11 amino acids. CDR1 is MDHEN, CDR2 SYDVKM, per germline. V shed 7 bases and J shed 4 bases, with 8 bases lying between them. In DNA form, the CDR3 reads TGTGCCAGCACCCAGGGTTACGAGCAGTACTTC. Its protein product is CASTQGYEQYF.

In this sample, this clonotype turned up a few times. The chain combines TRBV2 with TRBJ1-6; 9 bases fit TRBD1. V lost 8 bases and J lost 6; bases outside the gene matches: 5. Germline V gene data show CDR1 as SNHLY and CDR2 as FYNNEI. CDR3 length equals 14 residues. In DNA, the CDR3 is TGTGCCAGCGGGAAGGACAGGGGTAATTCACCCCTCCACTTT. It yields the protein CASGKDRGNSPLHF.

This chain's CDR3 is CAITKENKSNSPLHF. CDR3 DNA sequence: TGTGCCATCACCAAAGAAAATAAATCCAATTCACCCCTCCACTTT. V and J are TRBV10-3 and TRBJ1-6; D is unresolved. The V and J ends lost 7 bases and 7 bases respectively, with 17 bases between them. The CDR3 spans 15 residues. In germline, CDR1 is ENHRY, CDR2 SYGVKD.

The chain is built from TRBV12-3 or TRBV12-4 and TRBJ2-7; D perhaps matches TRBD2 (7 bases). Trimming pared 8 bases from V and 3 bases from J, leaving 17 bases between. The CDR3 sequence is 14 residues long. The CDR3 loop reads CASSLRGADYEQYF. The CDR3 nucleotides are TGTGCCAGCTCCCTACGGGGGGCCGACTACGAGCAGTACTTC.

The chain is built from TRBV3-1 and TRBJ2-5, with TRBD2 matching over 7 bases. The V gene end was trimmed by 3 bases and the J gene end by 3 bases; junction bases not matched to a gene: 1. The germline V gene encodes CDR1 LGHDT and CDR2 YNNKEL (reference sequence). The CDR3 spans 13 residues. The CDR3 reads CASSHRGEETQYF. CDR3 bases: TGTGCCAGCAGCCACCGGGGGGAAGAGACCCAGTACTTC.

CDR3 nucleotide sequence: TGTGCCAGCGAGGACTCTGGAAACACCATATATTTT. Translating it yields CASEDSGNTIYF. The rearrangement uses TRBV6-1 and TRBJ1-3; D ambiguous. The CDR3 extends over 12 amino acids. Trimming shortened V by 8 bases and J by 0 bases, and 5 bases separated the two germline ends. In germline, CDR1 is MNHNS, CDR2 SASEGT.

This clonotype was seen more than once but under ten times. V gene TRBV29-1 combines with J gene TRBJ1-1, with TRBD1 as a possible D gene (5 bases). Germline assignment: CDR1 SQVTM and CDR2 ANQGSEA. The CDR3 is 13 amino acids. V was cut by 4 bases and J by 2 bases, with 11 bases left in between. CDR3 sequence: CSVAGGSNTEAFF. CDR3 nucleotides: TGCAGCGTTGCGGGGGGTAGTAACACTGAAGCTTTCTTT.

This clonotype was detected a few times. The genes are TRBV20-1 and TRBJ2-7, with no clear D. Germline CDR1 DFQATT, CDR2 SNEGSKA (reference sequence). V lost 1 base and J lost 5, with 15 bases in between. CDR3 length: 14 residues. DNA of the CDR3: TGCAGTGCTAGAGGGGCCATAGGCGGCCACGAGCAGTACTTC. Its translation: CSARGAIGGHEQYF.

This clonotype was found a few times. J is TRBJ1-5 and V is TRBV9; possibly TRBD1 for D (5 bases). The CDR3 is 16 amino acids. V was pared by 4 bases and J by 0 bases, with 14 bases between. Germline CDR1 reads SGDLS; CDR2 reads YYNGEE. CDR3 residues: CASSPSGGDSNQPQHF. CDR3 nucleotides: TGTGCCAGCAGCCCGAGCGGAGGGGATAGCAATCAGCCCCAGCATTTT.